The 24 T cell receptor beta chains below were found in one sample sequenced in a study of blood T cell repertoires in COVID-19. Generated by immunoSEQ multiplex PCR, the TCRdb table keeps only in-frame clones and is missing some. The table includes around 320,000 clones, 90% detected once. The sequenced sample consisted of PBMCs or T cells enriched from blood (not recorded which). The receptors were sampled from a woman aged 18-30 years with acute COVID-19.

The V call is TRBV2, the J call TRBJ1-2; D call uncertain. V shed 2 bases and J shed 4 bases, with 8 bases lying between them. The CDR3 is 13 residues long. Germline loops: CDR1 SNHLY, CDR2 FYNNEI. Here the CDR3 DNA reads TGTGCCAGCAGTGAAAGACAAGTCTATGGCTACACCTTC. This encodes CASSERQVYGYTF.

The CDR3 DNA reads TGTGCCAGTAGTATAGACTTCTGGGCGGGAGGGTCCAATGAGCAGTTCTTC. Translation: CASSIDFWAGGSNEQFF. The chain employs TRBV19 and TRBJ2-1; TRBD2 agrees at 9 bases. Germline CDR1 is LNHDA and CDR2 is SQIVND (reference sequence). Trimming took 0 bases from V and 6 from J; bases not matched to a gene: 9. The CDR3 length is 17 residues.

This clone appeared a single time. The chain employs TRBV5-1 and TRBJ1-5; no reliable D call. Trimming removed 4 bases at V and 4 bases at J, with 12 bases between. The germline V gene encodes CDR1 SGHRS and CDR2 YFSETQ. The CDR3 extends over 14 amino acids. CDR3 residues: CASSLTGVNQPQHF. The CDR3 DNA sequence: TGCGCCAGCAGCCTGACGGGAGTTAATCAGCCCCAGCATTTT.

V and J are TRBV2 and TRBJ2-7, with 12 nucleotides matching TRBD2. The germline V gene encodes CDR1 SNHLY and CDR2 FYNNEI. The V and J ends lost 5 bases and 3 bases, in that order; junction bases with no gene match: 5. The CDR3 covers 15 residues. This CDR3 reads CASSSGTSGFYEQYF. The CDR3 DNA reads TGTGCCAGCAGTTCCGGGACTAGCGGGTTCTACGAGCAGTACTTC.

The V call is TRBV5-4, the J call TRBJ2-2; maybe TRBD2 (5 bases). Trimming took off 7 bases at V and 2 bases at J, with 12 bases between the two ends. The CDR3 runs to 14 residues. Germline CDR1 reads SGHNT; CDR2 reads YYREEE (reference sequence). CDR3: CASRRTDNTGELFF. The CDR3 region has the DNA TGTGCCAGCCGTCGGACTGATAACACCGGGGAGCTGTTTTTT.

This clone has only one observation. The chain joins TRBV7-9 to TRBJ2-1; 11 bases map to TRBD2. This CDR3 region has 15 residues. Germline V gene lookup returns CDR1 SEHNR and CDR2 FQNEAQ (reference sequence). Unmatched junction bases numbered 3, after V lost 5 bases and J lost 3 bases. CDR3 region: CASSPSGGFYNEQFF. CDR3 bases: TGTGCCAGCAGCCCTAGCGGGGGGTTCTACAATGAGCAGTTCTTC.

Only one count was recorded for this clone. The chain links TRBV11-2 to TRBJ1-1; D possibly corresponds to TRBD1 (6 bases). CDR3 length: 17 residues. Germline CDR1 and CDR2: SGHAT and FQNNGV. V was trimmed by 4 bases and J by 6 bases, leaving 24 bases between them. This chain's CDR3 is CASSSSGQGHGQAEAFF. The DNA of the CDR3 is TGTGCCAGCAGCTCCTCCGGGCAGGGACATGGCCAGGCTGAAGCTTTCTTT.

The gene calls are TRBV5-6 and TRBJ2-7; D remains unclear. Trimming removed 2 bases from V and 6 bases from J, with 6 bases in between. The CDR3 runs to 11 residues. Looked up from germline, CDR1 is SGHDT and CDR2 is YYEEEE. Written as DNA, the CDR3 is TGTGCCAGCAGCTTCTACGGCGAGCAGTACTTC. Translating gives CASSFYGEQYF.

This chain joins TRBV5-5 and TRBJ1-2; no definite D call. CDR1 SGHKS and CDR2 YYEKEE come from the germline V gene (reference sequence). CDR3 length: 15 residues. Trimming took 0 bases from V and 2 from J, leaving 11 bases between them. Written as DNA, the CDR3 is TGTGCCAGCAGCTTGGCCCTGGCAGGAAACTATGGCTACACCTTC. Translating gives CASSLALAGNYGYTF.

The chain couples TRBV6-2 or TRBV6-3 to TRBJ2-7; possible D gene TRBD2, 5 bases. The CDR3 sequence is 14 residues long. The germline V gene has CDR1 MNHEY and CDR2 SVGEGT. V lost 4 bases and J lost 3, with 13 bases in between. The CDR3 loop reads CASSSPTTVYEQYF. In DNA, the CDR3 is TGTGCCAGCAGTTCCCCGACTACTGTCTACGAGCAGTACTTC.

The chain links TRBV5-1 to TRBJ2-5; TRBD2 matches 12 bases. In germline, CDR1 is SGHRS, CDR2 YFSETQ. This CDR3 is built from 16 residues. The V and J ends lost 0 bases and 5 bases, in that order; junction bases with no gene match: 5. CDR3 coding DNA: TGCGCCAGCAGCTTGGGGACTAGCGGGAACCTTGAGACCCAGTACTTC. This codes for CASSLGTSGNLETQYF.

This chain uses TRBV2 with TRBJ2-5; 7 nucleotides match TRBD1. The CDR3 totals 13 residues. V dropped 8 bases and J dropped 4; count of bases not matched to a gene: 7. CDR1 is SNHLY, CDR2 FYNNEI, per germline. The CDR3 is CASGTGVRETQYF. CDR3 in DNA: TGTGCCAGCGGAACAGGGGTTAGAGAGACCCAGTACTTC. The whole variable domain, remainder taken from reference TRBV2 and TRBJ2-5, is EPEVTQTPSHQVTQMGQEVILRCVPISNHLYFYWYRQILGQKVEFLVSFYNNEISEKSEIFDDQFSVERPDGSNFTLKIRSTKLEDSAMYFCASGTGVRETQYFGPGTRLLVL.

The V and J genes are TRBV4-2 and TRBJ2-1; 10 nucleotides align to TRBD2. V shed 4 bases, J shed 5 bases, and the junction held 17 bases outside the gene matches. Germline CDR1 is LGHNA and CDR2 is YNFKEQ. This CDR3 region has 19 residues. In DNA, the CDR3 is TGTGCCAGCAGCCGGCTGTTAATCGTAGCGGGAGGTATGGACAATGAGCAGTTCTTC. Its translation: CASSRLLIVAGGMDNEQFF.

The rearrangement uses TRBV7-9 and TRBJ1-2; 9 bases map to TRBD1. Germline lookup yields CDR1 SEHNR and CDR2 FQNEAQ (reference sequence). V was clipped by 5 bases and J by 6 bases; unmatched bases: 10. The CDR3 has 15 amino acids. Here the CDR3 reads CASSPTPGQGDGYTF. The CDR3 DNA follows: TGTGCCAGCAGCCCTACCCCGGGACAGGGAGATGGCTACACCTTC.

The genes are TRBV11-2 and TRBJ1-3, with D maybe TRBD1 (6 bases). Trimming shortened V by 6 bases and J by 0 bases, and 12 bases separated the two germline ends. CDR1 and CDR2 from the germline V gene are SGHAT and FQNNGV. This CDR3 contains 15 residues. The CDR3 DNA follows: TGTGCCAGCAGTTTTGGACAGACCTCTGGAAACACCATATATTTT. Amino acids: CASSFGQTSGNTIYF.

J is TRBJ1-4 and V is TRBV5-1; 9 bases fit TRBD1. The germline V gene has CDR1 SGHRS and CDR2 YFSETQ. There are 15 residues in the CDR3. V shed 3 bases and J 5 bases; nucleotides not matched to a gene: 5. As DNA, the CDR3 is TGCGCCAGCAGCTCGACCGGGACAGGGAATGAAAAACTGTTTTTT. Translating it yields CASSSTGTGNEKLFF.

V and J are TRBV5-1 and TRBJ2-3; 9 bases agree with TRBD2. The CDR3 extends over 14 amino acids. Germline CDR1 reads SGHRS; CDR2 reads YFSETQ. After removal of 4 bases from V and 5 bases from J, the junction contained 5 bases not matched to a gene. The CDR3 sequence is CASSQSGRQDTQYF. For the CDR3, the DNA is TGCGCCAGCAGCCAGAGCGGGAGGCAAGATACGCAGTATTTT.

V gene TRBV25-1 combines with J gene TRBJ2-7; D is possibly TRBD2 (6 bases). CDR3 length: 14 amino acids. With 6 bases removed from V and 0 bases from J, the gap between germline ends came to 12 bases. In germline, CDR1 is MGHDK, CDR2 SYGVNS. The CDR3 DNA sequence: TGTGCCAGCAGCCTGGGACTTACCTCCTACGAGCAGTACTTC. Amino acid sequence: CASSLGLTSYEQYF.

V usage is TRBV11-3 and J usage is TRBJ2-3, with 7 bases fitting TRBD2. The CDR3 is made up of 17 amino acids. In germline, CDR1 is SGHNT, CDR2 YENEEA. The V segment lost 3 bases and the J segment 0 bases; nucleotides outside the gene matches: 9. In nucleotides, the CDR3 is TGTGCCAGCAGCTTCCCTCTGCGGGGGACTAGCACAGATACGCAGTATTTT. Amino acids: CASSFPLRGTSTDTQYF.

The CDR3 region is CASRARGPYEQYF. In DNA form, the CDR3 reads TGTGCCAGCAGAGCGCGAGGCCCCTACGAGCAGTACTTC. This rearrangement joins TRBV2 to TRBJ2-7, with D hard to call. V was shortened by 6 bases and J by 2 bases, with 11 bases between the two germline ends. There are 13 residues in the CDR3. Germline CDR1 is SNHLY and CDR2 is FYNNEI.

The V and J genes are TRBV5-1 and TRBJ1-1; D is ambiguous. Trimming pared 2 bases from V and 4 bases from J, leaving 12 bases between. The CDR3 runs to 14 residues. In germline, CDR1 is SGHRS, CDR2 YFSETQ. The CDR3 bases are TGCGCCAGCAGCTTATTTGGTTCGGGCACTGAAGCTTTCTTT. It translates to CASSLFGSGTEAFF.

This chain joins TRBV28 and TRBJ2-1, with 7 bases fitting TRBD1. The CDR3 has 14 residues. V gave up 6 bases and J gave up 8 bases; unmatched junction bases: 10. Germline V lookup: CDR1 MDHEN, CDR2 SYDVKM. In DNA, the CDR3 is TGTGCCAGCAGCAGTGGACAGGATGGATATGAGCAGTTCTTC. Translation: CASSSGQDGYEQFF.

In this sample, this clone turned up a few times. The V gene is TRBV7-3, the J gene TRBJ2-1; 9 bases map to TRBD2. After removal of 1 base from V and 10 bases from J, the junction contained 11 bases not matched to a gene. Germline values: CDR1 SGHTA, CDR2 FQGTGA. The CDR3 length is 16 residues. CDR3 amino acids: CASSLNLAGGLGEQFF. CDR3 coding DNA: TGTGCCAGCAGCTTAAATCTGGCGGGAGGGCTGGGGGAGCAGTTCTTC.

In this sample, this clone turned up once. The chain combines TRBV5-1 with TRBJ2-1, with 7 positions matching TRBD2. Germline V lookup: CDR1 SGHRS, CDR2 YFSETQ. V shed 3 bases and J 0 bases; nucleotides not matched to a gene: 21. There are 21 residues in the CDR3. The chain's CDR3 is CASSSSRLNRLAPSSYNEQFF. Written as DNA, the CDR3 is TGCGCCAGCAGCTCTTCCCGCCTAAACCGACTAGCTCCCAGCTCCTACAATGAGCAGTTCTTC. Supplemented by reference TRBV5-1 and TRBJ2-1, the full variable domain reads KAGVTQTPRYLIKTRGQQVTLSCSPISGHRSVSWYQQTPGQGLQFLFEYFSETQRNKGNFPGRFSGRQFSNSRSEMNVSTLELGDSALYLCASSSSRLNRLAPSSYNEQFFGPGTRLTVL.